Shown below are 6 T cell receptor beta chains from a single sample sequenced in a study of CD8 T cells in ankylosing spondylitis. TCRdb re-called the 5' RACE reads with MiXCR, one entry per CDR3 protein. The sample includes around 300,000 distinct CDR3 sequences, roughly 10% of them seen just once. Sequences were obtained from blood, either unsorted or a sorted T cell fraction (not recorded which). All receptors derive from a female donor with ankylosing spondylitis or in good health (not recorded which).

The CDR3: CASSSDRTPDQPQHF. The CDR3 nucleotides are TGTGCCAGCAGTTCGGACAGAACCCCGGATCAGCCCCAGCATTTT. This chain joins TRBV11-3 and TRBJ1-5, with D possibly matching TRBD1 (6 bases). Trimming took 6 bases from V and 5 from J, leaving 17 bases between them. Germline CDR1 SGHNT, CDR2 YENEEA. The CDR3 has 15 residues.

The chain combines TRBV30 with TRBJ1-2; unclear D gene. The CDR3 extends over 13 amino acids. Germline V CDR1 and CDR2: GTSNPN, SVGIG (reference sequence). Trimming shortened V by 0 bases and J by 8 bases, and 13 bases separated the two germline ends. The CDR3, as DNA: TGTGCCTGGAGTGTAGACCAAATCGGGGGCTACACCTTC. It yields the protein CAWSVDQIGGYTF.

The gene calls are TRBV4-2 and TRBJ1-5; D unclear. The CDR3 spans 18 residues. Germline CDR1 and CDR2: LGHNA and YNFKEQ. V was shortened by 4 bases and J by 4 bases, with 23 bases between the two germline ends. This CDR3 is CASSLRPRPQAGNQPQHF. In DNA, the CDR3 is TGTGCCAGCAGCCTCCGCCCGCGGCCCCAAGCAGGTAATCAGCCCCAGCATTTT.

This clonotype was detected many times. The chain carries TRBV21-1 and TRBJ2-5; the table names TRBD1, a call not compared with the DNA. TRBV21-1 has pseudogene status. CDR3 length: 12 residues. The CDR3, as DNA: TGTGCCAGCACTCGACGGGGGGAGACCCAGTACTTC. Residues: CASTRRGETQYF.

The genes are TRBV20-1 and TRBJ2-5; 10 bases align to TRBD2. J was trimmed by 4 bases and V by 3 bases; bases with no gene match: 8. Germline-derived CDR1 and CDR2 are DFQATT and SNEGSKA (reference sequence). The CDR3 sequence is 15 residues long. The CDR3 coding sequence is TGCAGTGCTAGTGCCCTAGCGGGAGTTGGAGAGACCCAGTACTTC. It codes for CSASALAGVGETQYF.

The table lists this clonotype with many counts. The rearrangement joins TRBV20-1 to TRBJ1-1, with TRBD1 matching over 11 bases. This CDR3 has 15 residues. The trim removed 0 bases at V and 5 bases at J, leaving 5 bases unmatched. Germline CDR1 DFQATT, CDR2 SNEGSKA (reference sequence). The CDR3 region has the DNA TGCAGTGCTAGAGACGGACAGGGGGCTTGGACTGAAGCTTTCTTT. It yields the protein CSARDGQGAWTEAFF.